This TCR beta chain derives from a study of cytomegalovirus exposure and HLA in healthy donors. The study ran its PCR with 60 Vbeta and 13 Jbeta primers. Here immunoSEQ multiplex PCR was the method, and the copy in TCRdb shows in-frame clones only, minus some. The sample lists 150,000 or so clones; under 70% were seen once. This clone was counted between two and nine times. CDR3 size: 14 residues. The germline gives CDR1 MNHEY, CDR2 SMNVEV (reference sequence). V shed 5 bases, J shed 7 bases, and the junction held 5 bases outside the gene matches. V usage is TRBV27 and J usage is TRBJ1-6, with 7 nucleotides matching TRBD1. This sequence originates from a man younger than 40 in good health and CMV-seropositive. The sequenced sample consisted of PBMCs. CDR3 residues: CASSPLTGNSPLHF. The CDR3 DNA follows: TGTGCCAGCAGTCCCCTGACAGGGAATTCACCCCTCCACTTT.